Listed below are T cell receptor beta chains from one sample, sequenced in a study of blood T cell repertoires in COVID-19. Measured with immunoSEQ multiplex PCR; TCRdb has only the in-frame clones, and not every one. The sample carries about 160,000 clones, more than 65% recorded once. Sequenced material: PBMCs or T cells enriched from blood (not recorded which). Source of these receptors: a woman aged 40 to 50 with acute COVID-19. The CDR3 runs from the conserved cysteine through the conserved F or W. Each record gives: D gene, V gene, J gene, clone size, CDR3 DNA, CDR3 protein. The D gene is left open where the match is weak. Size tells how often a clone was seen (once, few, many) or the class of an expanded clone, and some rows leave it out.

d_gene: NA
v_gene: TRBV7-9
j_gene: TRBJ1-6
abundance: NA
CDR3nt: TGTGCCAGCAGCCACAGGGAGTCACCCCTCCACTTT
CDR3aa: CASSHRESPLHF

d_gene: NA
v_gene: TRBV20-1
j_gene: TRBJ1-2
abundance: few
CDR3nt: TGCAGTGCCACAGGGTACAGTGGCTACACCTTC
CDR3aa: CSATGYSGYTF

d_gene: TRBD2
v_gene: TRBV5-6
j_gene: TRBJ2-1
abundance: NA
CDR3nt: TGTGCCAGCAGCCCGACTAGCGGGAGGGTTGGTGAGCAGTTCTTC
CDR3aa: CASSPTSGRVGEQFF

d_gene: NA
v_gene: TRBV5-4
j_gene: TRBJ1-2
abundance: NA
CDR3nt: TGTGCCAGCAGACTTCAGGGGCTCGATGGCTACACCTTC
CDR3aa: CASRLQGLDGYTF

d_gene: NA
v_gene: TRBV19
j_gene: TRBJ2-2
abundance: NA
CDR3nt: TGTGCCAGTAGTATTTGGACACAGACAAACACCGGGGAGCTGTTTTTT
CDR3aa: CASSIWTQTNTGELFF

d_gene: NA
v_gene: TRBV19
j_gene: TRBJ2-6
abundance: NA
CDR3nt: TGTGCGGTAAGACCCCAGGGGAGAGGAACTGGGGCCAACGTCCTGACTTTC
CDR3aa: CAVRPQGRGTGANVLTF

d_gene: TRBD1
v_gene: TRBV27
j_gene: TRBJ2-1
abundance: NA
CDR3nt: TGTGCCAGCAGTTTAAGGACAGGGGCTTGGGATGAGCAGTTCTTC
CDR3aa: CASSLRTGAWDEQFF

d_gene: NA
v_gene: TRBV5-1
j_gene: TRBJ2-5
abundance: NA
CDR3nt: TGCGCCAGCAGCGCGGGTGAGACCCAGTACTTC
CDR3aa: CASSAGETQYF

d_gene: TRBD1
v_gene: TRBV19
j_gene: TRBJ1-1
abundance: NA
CDR3nt: TGTGCCAGTACCCCCGGAGGGGGCGACACTGAAGCTTTCTTT
CDR3aa: CASTPGGGDTEAFF

d_gene: TRBD1
v_gene: TRBV19
j_gene: TRBJ2-3
abundance: NA
CDR3nt: TGTGCCAGTAGTATATTTGGACAGGGGGAAGATACGCAGTATTTT
CDR3aa: CASSIFGQGEDTQYF

d_gene: TRBD1
v_gene: TRBV10-3
j_gene: TRBJ1-1
abundance: NA
CDR3nt: TGTGCCATCAAACGGACAGGGGGCAGGAGCACTGAAGCTTTCTTT
CDR3aa: CAIKRTGGRSTEAFF

d_gene: TRBD1
v_gene: TRBV4-1
j_gene: TRBJ1-2
abundance: NA
CDR3nt: TGCGCCAGCAGCCGAGAGGGACAGGGCGATAATTCCAACTATGGCTACACCTTC
CDR3aa: CASSREGQGDNSNYGYTF

d_gene: NA
v_gene: TRBV2
j_gene: TRBJ2-2
abundance: few
CDR3nt: TGTGCCAGCAGTCAGACTGCGAACACCGGGGAGCTGTTTTTT
CDR3aa: CASSQTANTGELFF

d_gene: NA
v_gene: TRBV12-5
j_gene: TRBJ1-4
abundance: NA
CDR3nt: TGTGCTAGTGGTTTGGTACGGGATCCCACGGGTGAAAAACTGTTTTTT
CDR3aa: CASGLVRDPTGEKLFF

d_gene: NA
v_gene: TRBV3-1/TRBV3-2
j_gene: TRBJ1-6
abundance: once
CDR3nt: TGTGCCAGCAGAGAGGGTACCTCCTATAATTCACCCCTCCACTTT
CDR3aa: CASREGTSYNSPLHF

d_gene: NA
v_gene: TRBV5-4
j_gene: TRBJ2-1
abundance: NA
CDR3nt: TGTGCCAGCAGCAACGAGCCCCCGGGCAATGAGCAGTTCTTC
CDR3aa: CASSNEPPGNEQFF

d_gene: NA
v_gene: TRBV6-5
j_gene: TRBJ1-1
abundance: NA
CDR3nt: TGTGCCAGCAGGCGGGAGGTTAGGAACACTGAAGCTTTCTTT
CDR3aa: CASRREVRNTEAFF

d_gene: TRBD1
v_gene: TRBV2
j_gene: TRBJ1-3
abundance: NA
CDR3nt: TGTGCCAGCAGTGCGACAGGGGGATACCTAAGTGGAAACATCATATATTTT
CDR3aa: CASSATGGYLSGNIIYF

d_gene: NA
v_gene: TRBV5-1
j_gene: TRBJ1-1
abundance: NA
CDR3nt: TGCGCCAGCAGGCGAACAGGGATGGAGACTGAAGCTTTCTTT
CDR3aa: CASRRTGMETEAFF

d_gene: TRBD1
v_gene: TRBV11-1
j_gene: TRBJ2-5
abundance: NA
CDR3nt: TGTGCCAGCAGCCGGGACAGGGGAGAGACCCAGTACTTC
CDR3aa: CASSRDRGETQYF

d_gene: TRBD2
v_gene: TRBV7-9
j_gene: TRBJ2-1
abundance: NA
CDR3nt: TGTGCCAGCAGCATAACCGCGAGACTAGCGGCAAGCTCCTACAATGAGCAGTTCTTC
CDR3aa: CASSITARLAASSYNEQFF

d_gene: NA
v_gene: TRBV2
j_gene: TRBJ2-1
abundance: NA
CDR3nt: TGTGCCAGCAGTGGTCCGGGACTGAGTTTCGATGAGCAGTTCTTC
CDR3aa: CASSGPGLSFDEQFF

d_gene: TRBD2
v_gene: TRBV2
j_gene: TRBJ2-1
abundance: NA
CDR3nt: TGTGCCAGCAGTGAATATGGGGGGGTGTTCTTC
CDR3aa: CASSEYGGVFF

d_gene: NA
v_gene: TRBV5-6
j_gene: TRBJ2-7
abundance: NA
CDR3nt: TGTGCCAGCAGCCCCCGGGGTTACGAGCAGTACTTC
CDR3aa: CASSPRGYEQYF

d_gene: NA
v_gene: TRBV25-1
j_gene: TRBJ2-3
abundance: few
CDR3nt: TGTGCCAGCAGTGAACCAGCGGACTCCACAGATACGCAGTATTTT
CDR3aa: CASSEPADSTDTQYF

d_gene: NA
v_gene: TRBV3-1/TRBV3-2
j_gene: TRBJ2-5
abundance: NA
CDR3nt: TGTGCCAGCAGCCTAAAAACGGGTCTACGCGAGACCCAGTACTTC
CDR3aa: CASSLKTGLRETQYF

d_gene: NA
v_gene: TRBV6-1
j_gene: TRBJ1-5
abundance: NA
CDR3nt: TGTGCCAGCAGTGAACAGGGGAATCAGCCCCAGCATTTT
CDR3aa: CASSEQGNQPQHF

d_gene: NA
v_gene: TRBV7-2
j_gene: TRBJ2-1
abundance: NA
CDR3nt: TGTGCCAGCAGCCTCGCAAAGAGTGAGCAGTTCTTC
CDR3aa: CASSLAKSEQFF

d_gene: TRBD1
v_gene: TRBV7-2
j_gene: TRBJ2-1
abundance: NA
CDR3nt: TGTGCCAGCAGCGCCGGGACAGGGGCATTTAATGAGCAGTTCTTC
CDR3aa: CASSAGTGAFNEQFF

d_gene: NA
v_gene: TRBV10-1
j_gene: TRBJ2-1
abundance: NA
CDR3nt: TGCGCCAGCAGTGAAGCACAGGGTAACCATGAGCAGTTCTTC
CDR3aa: CASSEAQGNHEQFF

d_gene: NA
v_gene: TRBV1
j_gene: TRBJ2-3
abundance: NA
CDR3nt: TGCACCAGCAGCCAAGTTGTCACTAGCTCGAGCACAGATACGCAGTATTTT
CDR3aa: CTSSQVVTSSSTDTQYF

d_gene: NA
v_gene: TRBV24-1
j_gene: TRBJ2-1
abundance: many
CDR3nt: TGTGCCACCAGTGATGCCCTGCTAGCGCCTTACAATGAGCAGTTCTTC
CDR3aa: CATSDALLAPYNEQFF

d_gene: NA
v_gene: TRBV28
j_gene: TRBJ2-6
abundance: NA
CDR3nt: TGTGCCAGCACCTTGGGCAGCTCTGGGGCCAACGTCCTGACTTTC
CDR3aa: CASTLGSSGANVLTF

d_gene: TRBD1
v_gene: TRBV30
j_gene: TRBJ1-2
abundance: few
CDR3nt: TGTGCCTACCCGGGACAGGGAAACGGCTACACCTTC
CDR3aa: CAYPGQGNGYTF

d_gene: NA
v_gene: TRBV28
j_gene: TRBJ1-1
abundance: NA
CDR3nt: TGTGCCAGCAGCTCGCCCAGGGGCATGAACACTGAAGCTTTCTTT
CDR3aa: CASSSPRGMNTEAFF

d_gene: NA
v_gene: TRBV7-9
j_gene: TRBJ2-1
abundance: NA
CDR3nt: TGTGCCAGCAGCCCACCGATTCGACTCGCGGGGTCATACAATGAGCAGTTCTTC
CDR3aa: CASSPPIRLAGSYNEQFF

d_gene: NA
v_gene: TRBV2
j_gene: TRBJ1-2
abundance: NA
CDR3nt: TGTGCCAGCAGGGCGGGGGGCGGAGGCTACACCTTC
CDR3aa: CASRAGGGGYTF

d_gene: NA
v_gene: TRBV7-2
j_gene: TRBJ1-3
abundance: few
CDR3nt: TGTGCCAGCAGCCCTAGAGAGGCCGGCACCATATATTTT
CDR3aa: CASSPREAGTIYF

d_gene: TRBD1
v_gene: TRBV9
j_gene: TRBJ2-1
abundance: NA
CDR3nt: TGTGCCAGCAGCGTAGGGCAGGGGGCGAATCTTTACAATGAGCAGTTCTTC
CDR3aa: CASSVGQGANLYNEQFF

d_gene: TRBD2
v_gene: TRBV7-9
j_gene: TRBJ2-1
abundance: NA
CDR3nt: TGTGCCAGCAGCTTAGCCTCCGGGACTAGCGCCTACAATGAGCAGTTCTTC
CDR3aa: CASSLASGTSAYNEQFF

d_gene: NA
v_gene: TRBV30
j_gene: TRBJ2-5
abundance: NA
CDR3nt: TGTGCCTGGAGTAAAGGGGGGGGGACCCAGTACTTC
CDR3aa: CAWSKGGGTQYF

d_gene: TRBD2
v_gene: TRBV6-6
j_gene: TRBJ2-7
abundance: NA
CDR3nt: TGTGCCAGCAGCTACGGGTCCGGAAGGGGACTAGCGGGAGGCCACGAGCAGTACTTC
CDR3aa: CASSYGSGRGLAGGHEQYF

d_gene: TRBD2
v_gene: TRBV30
j_gene: TRBJ2-1
abundance: NA
CDR3nt: TGTGCCTGGAGTTCAGGGAGCGGGATCTACAATGAGCAGTTCTTC
CDR3aa: CAWSSGSGIYNEQFF

d_gene: NA
v_gene: TRBV24-1
j_gene: TRBJ2-3
abundance: NA
CDR3nt: TGTGCCACCAGTGACCTAGAAGGCCCAGATACGCAGTATTTT
CDR3aa: CATSDLEGPDTQYF

d_gene: NA
v_gene: TRBV27
j_gene: TRBJ1-2
abundance: NA
CDR3nt: TGTGCCAGCAGTCCCCGTAGAGGAGAGGCGGGCTACACCTTC
CDR3aa: CASSPRRGEAGYTF

d_gene: TRBD2
v_gene: TRBV19
j_gene: TRBJ2-5
abundance: NA
CDR3nt: TGTGCCAGTAGTATAATTGATAGTAGCGGGTCAGGGCAAGAGACCCAGTACTTC
CDR3aa: CASSIIDSSGSGQETQYF

d_gene: TRBD2
v_gene: TRBV19
j_gene: TRBJ2-3
abundance: once
CDR3nt: TGTGCCAGTAGCTCCCTCTATACTAGCGGGAAAAGGGATACGCAGTATTTT
CDR3aa: CASSSLYTSGKRDTQYF

d_gene: TRBD1
v_gene: TRBV3-1/TRBV3-2
j_gene: TRBJ2-5
abundance: NA
CDR3nt: TGTGCCAGCAGCCACCGGGACAGGGTGGAGACCCAGTACTTC
CDR3aa: CASSHRDRVETQYF

d_gene: TRBD2
v_gene: TRBV7-9
j_gene: TRBJ2-1
abundance: few
CDR3nt: TGTGCCAGCAGCTCGTTAGCGGGAGGACCTAACAACAATGAGCAGTTCTTC
CDR3aa: CASSSLAGGPNNNEQFF

d_gene: NA
v_gene: TRBV19
j_gene: TRBJ1-2
abundance: NA
CDR3nt: TGTGCCAGTAGTTTAGGGGCATACTATGGCTACACCTTC
CDR3aa: CASSLGAYYGYTF

d_gene: NA
v_gene: TRBV18
j_gene: TRBJ2-5
abundance: NA
CDR3nt: TGTGCCAGCTCACCCTTTGGACAGCCCCAGGAGACCCAGTACTTC
CDR3aa: CASSPFGQPQETQYF

d_gene: NA
v_gene: TRBV5-1
j_gene: TRBJ1-3
abundance: many
CDR3nt: TGCGCCAGCAGCTTGGACAGGGTAGATACTGGAAACACCATATATTTT
CDR3aa: CASSLDRVDTGNTIYF

d_gene: NA
v_gene: TRBV10-3
j_gene: TRBJ2-3
abundance: NA
CDR3nt: TGTGCCATCAGTGAGTCGAACCCCCGCGGGAGCACAGATACGCAGTATTTT
CDR3aa: CAISESNPRGSTDTQYF

d_gene: NA
v_gene: TRBV5-8
j_gene: TRBJ1-5
abundance: NA
CDR3nt: TGTGCCAGCAGCTTTGGATACCAGGGGCAGCCCCAGCATTTT
CDR3aa: CASSFGYQGQPQHF

d_gene: TRBD1
v_gene: TRBV19
j_gene: TRBJ1-2
abundance: NA
CDR3nt: TGTGCCAGTAGTCTAAAAACAGGGGGAAACTATGGCTACACCTTC
CDR3aa: CASSLKTGGNYGYTF

d_gene: TRBD1
v_gene: TRBV7-2
j_gene: TRBJ1-3
abundance: NA
CDR3nt: TGTGCCAGCAGCGCCAGACAGGGTTCTGGAAACACCATATATTTT
CDR3aa: CASSARQGSGNTIYF

d_gene: NA
v_gene: TRBV14
j_gene: TRBJ2-2
abundance: NA
CDR3nt: TGTGCCAGCAGCCTACTTCGGAGTGCCGGGGAGCTGTTTTTT
CDR3aa: CASSLLRSAGELFF

d_gene: NA
v_gene: TRBV9
j_gene: TRBJ2-1
abundance: NA
CDR3nt: TGTGCCAGCAGCGTAGAATGGGGCCTAGCGTCTGAGCAGTTCTTC
CDR3aa: CASSVEWGLASEQFF

d_gene: TRBD1
v_gene: TRBV6-5
j_gene: TRBJ1-2
abundance: NA
CDR3nt: TGTGCCAGCAGTTACGGAGCTAGGACAGGGGACTATGGCTACACCTTC
CDR3aa: CASSYGARTGDYGYTF